A selection of T cell receptor beta chains follows, all from one sample in a study of lymphopenia after photon versus proton radiotherapy. Sequenced by immunoSEQ multiplex PCR; TCRdb stores in-frame clones only, minus some. Of around 160,000 clones in the sample, roughly nine tenths are singletons; the top ten hold approximately 4.8%. Here the sequenced sample was peripheral blood, taken from a patient treated with photon-based radiotherapy. These receptors were taken from a man aged 45 to 65 with gastric cancer. CDR3s include the opening cysteine and the closing phenylalanine or tryptophan. D genes are given only for firm matches. Clone sizes are given selectively: once, few, many, or a class where the clone is expanded.

J gene: TRBJ2-5
clone size: NA
D gene: TRBD2
V gene: TRBV4-2
CDR3 DNA: TGTGCCAGCAGCCAAGAGGGTAGCGGGAGAGGGAGCAGGTTCCAAGAGACCCAGTACTTC
CDR3 protein: CASSQEGSGRGSRFQETQYF

J gene: TRBJ2-3
clone size: NA
D gene: TRBD1
V gene: TRBV15
CDR3 DNA: TGTGCCACCAGCAGAGATTTGAGGGGGCTTCAGGATGCGGATACGCAGTATTTT
CDR3 protein: CATSRDLRGLQDADTQYF

J gene: TRBJ1-2
clone size: NA
D gene: NA
V gene: TRBV7-9
CDR3 DNA: TGTGCCAGCAGCTTATTAGGGGAAAGCTATGGCTACACCTTC
CDR3 protein: CASSLLGESYGYTF

J gene: TRBJ1-3
clone size: NA
D gene: NA
V gene: TRBV29-1
CDR3 DNA: TGCAGCGTGGAAACAGCAAACTCTGGAAACACCATATATTTT
CDR3 protein: CSVETANSGNTIYF

J gene: TRBJ2-7
clone size: NA
D gene: NA
V gene: TRBV29-1
CDR3 DNA: TGCAGCGCCGTGGATTCCTACGAGCAGTACTTC
CDR3 protein: CSAVDSYEQYF

J gene: TRBJ1-4
clone size: NA
D gene: NA
V gene: TRBV5-1
CDR3 DNA: TGCGCCAGCAGCTTGCAGGTTTCTAATGAAAAACTGTTTTTT
CDR3 protein: CASSLQVSNEKLFF

J gene: TRBJ2-7
clone size: NA
D gene: TRBD2
V gene: TRBV11-2
CDR3 DNA: TGTGCCAGCAGCTCGGGACTAGCGGGCTCCTACGAGCAGTACTTC
CDR3 protein: CASSSGLAGSYEQYF

J gene: TRBJ2-7
clone size: NA
D gene: NA
V gene: TRBV4-1
CDR3 DNA: TGCGCCAGCAGCCAAGAATGGCTGAGGGCCCCATCCTACGAGCAGTACTTC
CDR3 protein: CASSQEWLRAPSYEQYF

J gene: TRBJ1-5
clone size: NA
D gene: NA
V gene: TRBV5-1
CDR3 DNA: TGCGCCAGCAGCCCCGGGCCAGGTCAGCCCCAGCATTTT
CDR3 protein: CASSPGPGQPQHF

J gene: TRBJ2-5
clone size: NA
D gene: NA
V gene: TRBV28
CDR3 DNA: TGTGCCAGCAGTTTTTTACCCAGCCAAGAGACCCAGTACTTC
CDR3 protein: CASSFLPSQETQYF

J gene: TRBJ2-2
clone size: NA
D gene: NA
V gene: TRBV9
CDR3 DNA: TGTGCCAGCAGCAAACTAGTGAACACCGGGGAGCTGTTTTTT
CDR3 protein: CASSKLVNTGELFF

J gene: TRBJ2-3
clone size: NA
D gene: NA
V gene: TRBV5-1
CDR3 DNA: TGCGCCAGCAGCTTGGGTTGGACTAGCACAGATACGCAGTATTTT
CDR3 protein: CASSLGWTSTDTQYF

J gene: TRBJ2-1
clone size: once
D gene: TRBD1
V gene: TRBV7-9
CDR3 DNA: TGTGCCAGCAGCTCAGGGGGTAGCGCCTACAATGAGCAGTTCTTC
CDR3 protein: CASSSGGSAYNEQFF

J gene: TRBJ2-2
clone size: NA
D gene: NA
V gene: TRBV5-1
CDR3 DNA: TGCGCCAGCAGCGCAGTTAACACCGGGGAGCTGTTTTTT
CDR3 protein: CASSAVNTGELFF

J gene: TRBJ2-7
clone size: NA
D gene: NA
V gene: TRBV7-2
CDR3 DNA: TGTGCCAGCAGCTTAGAGGGGGACTGGACACTTTCCTACGAGCAGTACTTC
CDR3 protein: CASSLEGDWTLSYEQYF